This T cell receptor beta chain was recovered during a study of regulatory T cells in long-lasting Graves disease. Overall study results and limits: With persistent disease, TRBV28, TRBJ1-2 and TRBJ2-5 were the favored segments. Sample size was small, which may have lowered accuracy. Whereas around 970 public clonotypes were shared by new patients, persistent patients shared more, at 2,500 to 3,000.

The CDR3 is made up of 16 amino acids. Germline CDR1 LGHDT, CDR2 YNNKEL (reference sequence). Trimming removed 4 bases from V and 2 bases from J, with 17 bases in between. With respect to this clonotype: Its antigen is currently unknown.

Researchers made TCR beta libraries by using iRepertoire HTBI primers and running Arm-PCR on CDR3 regions. TCRdb reprocessed the multiplex PCR reads with MiXCR, giving one entry per CDR3 protein. Among 430,000 or so distinct CDR3 sequences listed, approximately 22% were seen once. Time point specified: persistent/refractory GD, antithyroid drugs over 5 years with positive TRAb. There was RNA extracted from PBMCs, and the TCR library was made from it. Those enrolled as patients came out of an endocrinology department in Xi'an, China. The receptor was isolated from a female donor with Graves disease. This rearrangement joins TRBV3-1 to TRBJ2-5, with D possibly TRBD1 on 5 matching bases. The input for sequencing was peripheral blood mononuclear cells (PBMCs), taken when the disease was refractory, from a patient treated with antithyroid drugs. CDR3 residues: CASSRDSLGAQETQYF. In DNA form, the CDR3 reads TGTGCCAGCAGCCGCGACAGCCTAGGAGCTCAAGAGACCCAGTACTTC.